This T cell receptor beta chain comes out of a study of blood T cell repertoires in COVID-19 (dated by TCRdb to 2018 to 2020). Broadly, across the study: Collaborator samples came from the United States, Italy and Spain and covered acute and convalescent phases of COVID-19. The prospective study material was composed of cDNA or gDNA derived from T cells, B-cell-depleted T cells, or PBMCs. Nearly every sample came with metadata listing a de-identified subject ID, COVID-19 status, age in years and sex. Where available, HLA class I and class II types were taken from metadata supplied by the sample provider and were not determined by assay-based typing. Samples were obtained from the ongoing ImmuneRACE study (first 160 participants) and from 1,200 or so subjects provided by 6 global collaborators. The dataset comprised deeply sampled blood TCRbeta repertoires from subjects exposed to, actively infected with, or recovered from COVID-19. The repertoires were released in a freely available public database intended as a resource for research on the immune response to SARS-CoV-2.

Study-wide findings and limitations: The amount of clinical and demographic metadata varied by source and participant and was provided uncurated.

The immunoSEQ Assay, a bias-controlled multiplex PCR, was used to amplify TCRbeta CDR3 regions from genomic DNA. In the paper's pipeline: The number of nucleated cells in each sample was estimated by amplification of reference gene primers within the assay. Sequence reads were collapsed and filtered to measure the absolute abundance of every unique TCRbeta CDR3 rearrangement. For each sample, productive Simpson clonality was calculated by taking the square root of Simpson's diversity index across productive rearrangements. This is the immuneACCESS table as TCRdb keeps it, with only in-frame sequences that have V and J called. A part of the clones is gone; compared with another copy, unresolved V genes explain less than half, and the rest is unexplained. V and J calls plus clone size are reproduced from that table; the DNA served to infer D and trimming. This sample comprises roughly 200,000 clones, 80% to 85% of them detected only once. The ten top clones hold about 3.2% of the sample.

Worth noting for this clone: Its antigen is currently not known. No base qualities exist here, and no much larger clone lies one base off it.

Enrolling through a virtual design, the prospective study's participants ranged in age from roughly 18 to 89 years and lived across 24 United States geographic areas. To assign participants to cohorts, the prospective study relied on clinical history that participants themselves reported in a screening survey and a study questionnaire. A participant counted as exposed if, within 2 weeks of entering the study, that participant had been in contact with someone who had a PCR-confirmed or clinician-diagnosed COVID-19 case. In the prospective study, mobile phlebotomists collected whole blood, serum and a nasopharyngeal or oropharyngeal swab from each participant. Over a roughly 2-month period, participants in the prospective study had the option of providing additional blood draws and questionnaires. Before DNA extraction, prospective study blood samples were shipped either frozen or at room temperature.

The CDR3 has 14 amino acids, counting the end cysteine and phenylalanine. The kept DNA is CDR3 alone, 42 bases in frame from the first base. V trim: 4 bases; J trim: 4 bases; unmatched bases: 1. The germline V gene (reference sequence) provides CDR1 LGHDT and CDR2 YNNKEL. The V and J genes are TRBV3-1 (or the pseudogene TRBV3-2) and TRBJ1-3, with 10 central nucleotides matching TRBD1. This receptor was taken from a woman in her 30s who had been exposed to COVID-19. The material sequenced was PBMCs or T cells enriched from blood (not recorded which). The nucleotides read TGTGCCAGCAGCCGGGACAGGGGAGGAAACACCATATATTTT. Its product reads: CASSRDRGGNTIYF.